The present T cell receptor (beta chain) was sequenced within a study of blood T cell repertoires in COVID-19. Measured with immunoSEQ multiplex PCR; TCRdb has only the in-frame clones, and not every one. Counted here are some 290,000 clones, 90% occurring once; the ten biggest clones make up around 3.9%. Between the trimmed V and J ends, which lost 4 bases and 9 bases, there was a span of 16 bases. Germline CDR1 is LGHNA and CDR2 is YSLEER. The CDR3 runs to 15 residues. This TCR was sampled from a woman aged 25-40 years who had been exposed to COVID-19. This rearrangement joins TRBV4-3 to TRBJ1-6; D unclear. Material for sequencing was PBMCs or T cells enriched from blood (not recorded which). In DNA form, the CDR3 reads TGCGCCAGCAGCCTGGACTATTCCGGCGGTTCACCCCTCCACTTT. It translates to CASSLDYSGGSPLHF.